The source of this T cell receptor (beta chain) is a study of blood T cell repertoires in COVID-19. Measured with immunoSEQ multiplex PCR; TCRdb has only the in-frame clones, and not every one. The sample consists of more than 90,000 clones, roughly 70% of them appearing once. CDR1 and CDR2 (germline): SGHVS, FQNEAQ. Trimming at V came to 2 bases and at J to 0 bases, leaving 7 bases not matched to a gene. This CDR3 contains 17 residues. The chain uses TRBV7-8 and TRBJ1-3; 7 positions match TRBD1. The sequencing sample was made of peripheral blood. The source is a woman aged 55-70 years in a cohort sampled during active or convalescent COVID-19. CDR3 protein: CASSLKQGPSSGNTIYF. DNA of the CDR3: TGTGCCAGCAGCTTAAAACAGGGGCCAAGCTCTGGAAACACCATATATTTT.